A selection of T cell receptor beta chains follows, all from one sample in a study of OX40 agonist ivuxolimab in advanced cancers. Produced via immunoSEQ multiplex PCR; TCRdb's table is partial and in-frame only. The sample records tens of thousands of clones, 75% to 90% being singletons. Sequenced here: CD4+ or CD8+ T cells sorted from blood, sampled in a trial of the OX40 agonist ivuxolimab. Every receptor here comes from an adult with an advanced solid tumor such as melanoma, head and neck, liver or kidney cancer. CDR3s include the opening cysteine and the closing phenylalanine or tryptophan. The D gene is left open where the match is weak.

V: TRBV5-1
J: TRBJ2-7
D: TRBD2
DNA: TGCGCCAGCAGCTCACAGATACTAGCGGGAAGCTCCTACGAGCAGTACTTC
CDR3: CASSSQILAGSSYEQYF

V: TRBV6-5
J: TRBJ2-7
D: -
DNA: TGTGCCAGCACCGTATCTGTGGGGCTCGAGCAGTACTTC
CDR3: CASTVSVGLEQYF

V: TRBV18
J: TRBJ1-1
D: -
DNA: TGTGCCAGCTCACTCCGACAGGTGACAGTAGGCGCTGAAGCTTTCTTT
CDR3: CASSLRQVTVGAEAFF

V: TRBV9
J: TRBJ2-1
D: -
DNA: TGTGCCAGCAGCGTAGCCCCCGGAGGTGGGAATGAGCAGTTCTTC
CDR3: CASSVAPGGGNEQFF

V: TRBV30
J: TRBJ1-6
D: TRBD1
DNA: TGTGCCTGGCGAACCGGGACAGGGAGGACACCCCTCCACTTT
CDR3: CAWRTGTGRTPLHF

V: TRBV5-1
J: TRBJ2-3
D: TRBD2
DNA: TGCGCCAGCAGCACCGGGACTAGTACAGATACGCAGTATTTT
CDR3: CASSTGTSTDTQYF

V: TRBV6-1
J: TRBJ1-4
D: -
DNA: TGTGCCAGCAGTGAATTTGGGGGAGGCCCCTTGGGGAAACTGTTTTTT
CDR3: CASSEFGGGPLGKLFF

V: TRBV28
J: TRBJ1-2
D: TRBD1
DNA: TGTGCCAGCAGTCCATGGACAGGGGACTATGGCTACACCTTC
CDR3: CASSPWTGDYGYTF

V: TRBV10-3
J: TRBJ2-3
D: -
DNA: TGTGCCATCTTTCCCTGCAGGCTCCTCACAGATACGCAGTATTTT
CDR3: CAIFPCRLLTDTQYF

V: TRBV5-1
J: TRBJ1-3
D: TRBD1
DNA: TGCGCCAGCTCCCGGACAGGGGAGGCTGGAAACACCATATATTTT
CDR3: CASSRTGEAGNTIYF

V: TRBV5-1
J: TRBJ1-1
D: -
DNA: TGCGCCAGCAGCTTGGCCCCAGGGTTAGGGAACACTGAAGCTTTCTTT
CDR3: CASSLAPGLGNTEAFF